Given below is one T cell receptor (beta chain) in context. The data are from a study of blood T cell repertoires in COVID-19. For the study at large: Some COVID-19 samples were acute and others convalescent; all came from the United States, Italy and Spain. PBMCs, B-cell-depleted T cells, or T cells were the source of the cDNA or gDNA that made up the material.

In the original analysis: Reference gene primers were amplified, and this amplification served to estimate nucleated cell counts. Clones were sequenced by immunoSEQ multiplex PCR, and TCRdb holds only the in-frame ones, with some missing. V, J and clone size were drawn from that table, and D and trimming were deduced from the DNA. The profile shows 150,000 to 160,000 clones, around 85% of them singletons. The sample taken for sequencing was peripheral blood. This TCR was recovered from a woman in her fifties or sixties with acute or convalescent COVID-19.

Written as DNA, the CDR3 is TGTGCCAGCTCCCTCCAGGGGGTAGGCTCCTACGAGCAGTACTTC. This codes for CASSLQGVGSYEQYF. The chain joins TRBV18 to TRBJ2-7; TRBD1 aligns across 7 bases. The J segment lost 0 bases and the V segment lost 6 bases, leaving 8 bases of the junction unmatched. Germline V gene data show CDR1 as KGHSH and CDR2 as LQKENI. The CDR3 covers 15 residues. Variable domain in full (rest from reference TRBV18 and TRBJ2-7): NAGVMQNPRHLVRRRGQEARLRCSPMKGHSHVYWYRQLPEEGLKFMVYLQKENIIDESGMPKERFSAEFPKEGPSILRIQQVVRGDSAAYFCASSLQGVGSYEQYFGPGTRLTVT.